This record covers a single T cell receptor beta chain. Trimming at V came to 7 bases and at J to 3 bases, leaving 27 bases not matched to a gene. Germline CDR1 is SNHLY and CDR2 is FYNNEI. The length of the CDR3 is 22 residues. This entry belongs to a study of cytomegalovirus exposure and HLA in healthy donors. The primer mix had 60 Vbeta and 13 Jbeta primers. TCRdb's copy holds only in-frame clones and misses some; the assay was immunoSEQ multiplex PCR. The sample consists of 65,000 or so clones, around 73% of them appearing once. The sample was PBMCs. The chain combines TRBV2 with TRBJ2-7, with 13 bases aligning to TRBD2. The source of this sequence is a girl aged 5 to 17 in good health and CMV-seropositive. In nucleotides, the CDR3 is TGTGCCAGCATCCTAGGGGGCTCCGCTTGGGGACTAGCGGGAATCGGGCACTACGAGCAGTACTTC. This codes for CASILGGSAWGLAGIGHYEQYF. Using reference TRBV2 and TRBJ2-7 for the parts outside the CDR3, the full variable domain is EPEVTQTPSHQVTQMGQEVILRCVPISNHLYFYWYRQILGQKVEFLVSFYNNEISEKSEIFDDQFSVERPDGSNFTLKIRSTKLEDSAMYFCASILGGSAWGLAGIGHYEQYFGPGTRLTVT.